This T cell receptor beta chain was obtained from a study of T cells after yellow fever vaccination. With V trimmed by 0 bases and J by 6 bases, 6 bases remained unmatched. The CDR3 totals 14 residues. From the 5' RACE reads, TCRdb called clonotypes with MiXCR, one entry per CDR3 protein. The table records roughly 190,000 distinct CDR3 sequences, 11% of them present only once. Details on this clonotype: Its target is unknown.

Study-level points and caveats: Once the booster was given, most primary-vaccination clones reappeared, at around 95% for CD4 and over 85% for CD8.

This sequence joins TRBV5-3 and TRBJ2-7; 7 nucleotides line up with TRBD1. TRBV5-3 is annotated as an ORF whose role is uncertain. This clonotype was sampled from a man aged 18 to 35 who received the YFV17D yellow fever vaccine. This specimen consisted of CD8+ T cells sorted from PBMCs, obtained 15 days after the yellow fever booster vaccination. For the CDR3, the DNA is TGTGCCAGAAGCTTGGGAGGGGGCCGGGGCGAGCAGTACGTC. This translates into CARSLGGGRGEQYV.